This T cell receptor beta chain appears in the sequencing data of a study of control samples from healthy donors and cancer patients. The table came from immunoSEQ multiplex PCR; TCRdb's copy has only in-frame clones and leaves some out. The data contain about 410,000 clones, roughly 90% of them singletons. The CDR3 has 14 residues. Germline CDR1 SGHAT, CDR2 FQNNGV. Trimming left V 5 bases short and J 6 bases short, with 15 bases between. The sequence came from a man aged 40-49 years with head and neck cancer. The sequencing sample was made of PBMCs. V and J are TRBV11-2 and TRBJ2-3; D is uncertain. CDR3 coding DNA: TGTGCCAGCAGCGTTGACTCCAACGGGGATACGCAGTATTTT. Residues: CASSVDSNGDTQYF.